This TCR beta chain was found in a study of T-cell memory formation after mild COVID-19. As for the study in general: Most TCR clusters belonged to a single donor.

Germline values: CDR1 DFQATT, CDR2 SNEGSKA (reference sequence). V lost 0 bases and J lost 5; bases outside the gene matches: 6. The CDR3 is 15 amino acids. It was 5'RACE with constant-segment primers that produced the TCR alpha and TCR beta cDNA libraries, which carried sample barcodes and UMIs. TCRdb re-analysed the 5' RACE reads in MiXCR, keeping a single row per CDR3 protein. The top ten hold around 40% of the sample, which has 80,000 to 130,000 distinct CDR3 sequences, roughly 11% seen once. Study-wide findings and caveats: Clones that contracted from day 15 to 85 were balanced CD4/CD8, while later expanders leaned CD4+.

This clonotype was found many times. What it recognizes is unknown. This TCR was recovered from a man younger than 35 who had mild COVID-19 (a few samples of this study predate the infection). Cell type and time point are not known. The rearrangement uses TRBV20-1 and TRBJ2-1, with 8 nucleotides matching TRBD2. The sequenced sample consisted of PBMCs or a T cell subset sorted from them (not recorded which). The CDR3 loop is CSARETGGRDNEQFF. The CDR3 DNA sequence: TGCAGTGCTAGAGAGACGGGGGGGAGGGACAATGAGCAGTTCTTC.